This T cell receptor beta chain was identified in a study of T cells in Graves' hyperthyroidism and ophthalmopathy. V gave up 5 bases and J gave up 1 base, with 17 bases separating them. Germline assignment: CDR1 MDHEN and CDR2 SYDVKM. The CDR3 is 16 amino acids. Recently diagnosed hyperthyroidism of less than 2 months' duration affected patients aged 18 to 65. This clonotype has just a few counts. Amplification targeted TCR beta CDR3 regions from RNA transcripts. Initially, a first-round RT-PCR of the TCR CDR3 employed the HTBI primer set. Each CDR3 protein gets one entry after TCRdb re-called the multiplex PCR reads with MiXCR. There are 470,000 or so distinct CDR3 sequences in the sample; about 20% occur only once, and approximately 25% lies in the top ten.

Material for sequencing was blood. The receptor was derived from a man aged 18-30 years with Graves' hyperthyroidism. The V gene is TRBV28, the J gene TRBJ2-5; D is ambiguous. CDR3 loop: CASSLLQVATQETQYF. As DNA, the CDR3 is TGTGCCAGCAGTCTCCTTCAAGTTGCAACCCAAGAGACCCAGTACTTC.